One sample yielded the 32 T cell receptor beta chains listed below, sequenced in a study of CD8 T cells in Susac syndrome. Random hexamers were used to reverse transcribe 0.5 to 1 ug of RNA. In TCRdb, the immunoSEQ multiplex PCR reads were re-called with MiXCR into one record per CDR3 protein. The sample lists roughly 140,000 distinct CDR3 sequences, roughly 95% occurring once. Sequencing input: CD4+ T cells from PBMCs. These receptors all come from a human donor with Susac syndrome.

The chain carries TRBV9 and TRBJ2-1; D is possibly TRBD1 (6 bases). The germline gives CDR1 SGDLS, CDR2 YYNGEE. Trimming removed 4 bases at V and 9 bases at J, with 20 bases between. The CDR3 is made up of 15 amino acids. The CDR3 reads CASSLSWGPGAEQFF. CDR3 sequence (DNA): TGTGCCAGCAGCCTGAGCTGGGGGCCCGGGGCTGAGCAGTTCTTC.

This clonotype was seen a single time. The rearrangement uses TRBV18 and TRBJ2-7; D may be TRBD2 (6 bases). V lost 6 bases and J 1 base, leaving 10 bases between the germline ends. Germline CDR1 KGHSH, CDR2 LQKENI. The CDR3 has 13 residues. The CDR3 DNA reads TGTGCCAGCTCCGCGGGGCCGTCCTACGAGCAGTACTTC. Encoded protein: CASSAGPSYEQYF.

This chain links TRBV29-1 with TRBJ2-2, with 7 bases that match TRBD1. Unmatched junction bases numbered 5, after V lost 8 bases and J lost 5 bases. The CDR3 has 12 residues. Germline CDR1 reads SQVTM; CDR2 reads ANQGSEA. CDR3 protein: CSLQGNTGELFF. In nucleotides, the CDR3 is TGCAGCCTACAGGGGAATACCGGGGAGCTGTTTTTT.

J is TRBJ2-3 and V is TRBV20-1; 11 nucleotides line up with TRBD2. Germline V gives CDR1 DFQATT, CDR2 SNEGSKA (reference sequence). The CDR3 has 15 amino acids. V dropped 3 bases and J dropped 2; count of bases not matched to a gene: 4. In nucleotides, the CDR3 is TGCAGTGCTAGGGGGACTAGCGGTTTCACAGATACGCAGTATTTT. This translates into CSARGTSGFTDTQYF.

J is TRBJ2-5 and V is TRBV6-5; a weak D match, TRBD1 (6 bases). The CDR3 has 16 amino acids. Germline CDR1 is MNHEY and CDR2 is SVGAGI. V was cut by 0 bases and J by 7 bases, with 18 bases left in between. The CDR3 region is CASSYSPGQPRGTQYF. The CDR3, as DNA: TGTGCCAGCAGTTACTCTCCGGGACAACCTCGAGGGACCCAGTACTTC.

This chain connects TRBV29-1 to TRBJ1-1, with D uncertain. V lost 8 bases, J lost 6 bases, and 19 bases lay in between. The CDR3 sequence is 13 residues long. From germline, CDR1 is SQVTM and CDR2 ANQGSEA. This CDR3 is CSPPGNLKPEAFF. DNA for the CDR3: TGCAGCCCGCCGGGCAATCTGAAACCTGAAGCTTTCTTT.

This sequence joins TRBV3-1 and TRBJ2-7; D tentatively fits TRBD1 or TRBD2 (6 bases each). Germline-derived CDR1 and CDR2 are LGHDT and YNNKEL (reference sequence). The CDR3 has 16 residues. The V end was cut by 0 bases, the J end by 0 bases, with 12 bases between. CDR3 sequence (DNA): TGTGCCAGCAGCCAAGATCTAGGGGGGAGCTCCTACGAGCAGTACTTC. Translation gives CASSQDLGGSSYEQYF.

This chain connects TRBV9 to TRBJ1-2; D remains ambiguous. Germline V gives CDR1 SGDLS, CDR2 YYNGEE. The CDR3 has 12 amino acids. With 0 bases removed from V and 3 bases from J, the gap between germline ends came to 3 bases. The CDR3 here is CASSVDDYGYTF. CDR3 sequence (DNA): TGTGCCAGCAGCGTAGACGACTATGGCTACACCTTC.

The chain is built from TRBV29-1 and TRBJ1-2, with D perhaps TRBD1 (6 bases). The CDR3 is 12 amino acids. Germline-derived CDR1 and CDR2 are SQVTM and ANQGSEA. V lost 7 bases, J lost 0 bases, and 9 bases lay in between. This CDR3 reads CSDQGPNYGYTF. In nucleotides, the CDR3 is TGCAGCGATCAGGGGCCTAACTATGGCTACACCTTC.

The CDR3 DNA is TGCGCCAGCAGCTGGACAGGAGCTGGCGAGCAGTACTTC. Translation: CASSWTGAGEQYF. The rearrangement links TRBV5-1 to TRBJ2-7, with TRBD1 matching over 7 bases. Germline V gene sequence: CDR1 SGHRS, CDR2 YFSETQ. V was pared by 3 bases and J by 6 bases, with 6 bases of the junction left unmatched. This CDR3 has 13 residues.

The gene calls are TRBV10-3 and TRBJ2-1; D assignment may be TRBD1 or TRBD2 (5 bases each). CDR1 and CDR2 from the germline V gene are ENHRY and SYGVKD. This CDR3 is built from 11 residues. With 6 bases removed from V and 8 bases from J, the gap between germline ends came to 8 bases. This CDR3 is CAIRRDDEQFF. Here the CDR3 DNA reads TGTGCCATCAGAAGGGACGATGAGCAGTTCTTC.

The sample holds a few counts of this clonotype. The chain recombines TRBV6-1 with TRBJ1-3; the match to TRBD1 covers 9 bases. CDR1 is MNHNS, CDR2 SASEGT, per germline. The CDR3 covers 15 residues. The junction had 7 bases not matched to a gene; V was cut back by 10 bases and J by 0 bases. The CDR3 DNA reads as TGTGCCACCTGGGCGGGACAGGGCTCTGGAAACACCATATATTTT. This translates into CATWAGQGSGNTIYF.

For the CDR3, the DNA is TGCGCCAGCAGTACTACTCTCTACACCGGGGAGCTGTTTTTT. It translates to CASSTTLYTGELFF. J is TRBJ2-2 and V is TRBV10-2; D is ambiguous. V shed 5 bases and J shed 3 bases, with 10 bases lying between them. CDR1 and CDR2 from the germline V gene are WSHSY and SAAADI. The CDR3 sequence is 14 residues long.

This chain joins TRBV12-3 or TRBV12-4 and TRBJ2-2, with unresolved D. The CDR3 extends over 12 amino acids. Trimming left V 6 bases short and J 6 bases short, with 8 bases between. The DNA of the CDR3 is TGTGCCAGCAGGCTCGGACCCGGGGAGCTGTTTTTT. Residues: CASRLGPGELFF.

The chain has TRBV23-1 and TRBJ2-3; unclear D gene. TRBV23-1 is an ORF, with its function uncertain. There are 11 residues in the CDR3. Trimming removed 8 bases from V and 9 bases from J, with 12 bases in between. The CDR3 sequence: CASQMVGTQYF. For the CDR3, the DNA is TGCGCCAGCCAAATGGTGGGGACGCAGTATTTT.

The V gene is TRBV18, the J gene TRBJ2-6; D not resolved. V shed 6 bases and J shed 2 bases, with 11 bases lying between them. There are 15 residues in the CDR3. Germline CDR1 and CDR2: KGHSH and LQKENI. The CDR3 DNA reads TGTGCCAGCTCCCTCGGACCCGCTGGGGCCAACGTCCTGACTTTC. It is translated as CASSLGPAGANVLTF.

V usage is TRBV12-3 or TRBV12-4 and J usage is TRBJ2-5, with 7 bases that match TRBD2. The CDR3 has 16 residues. Unmatched junction bases numbered 8, after V lost 2 bases and J lost 2 bases. CDR3 DNA sequence: TGTGCCAGCAGTTTATCTAGCGGAAACATACAAGAGACCCAGTACTTC. This gives the protein CASSLSSGNIQETQYF.

The chain is built from TRBV11-1 and TRBJ2-1, with D perhaps being TRBD1 or TRBD2 (5 bases each). V was clipped by 3 bases and J by 0 bases, with 15 bases between them. The length of the CDR3 is 17 residues. Germline V gene data show CDR1 as SGHAT and CDR2 as FQDESV (reference sequence). As DNA, the CDR3 is TGTGCCAGCAGCTTCTCCCGGCCAGGGAGCTCCTACAATGAGCAGTTCTTC. Its protein product is CASSFSRPGSSYNEQFF.

V gene TRBV24-1 combines with J gene TRBJ1-1; D is ambiguous. Germline lookup yields CDR1 KGHDR and CDR2 SFDVKD. Trimming stripped 8 bases from V and 3 bases from J, with 15 bases between. CDR3 length equals 14 residues. The DNA for the CDR3 is TGTGCCACCATCATACACGGGGTGGACACTGAAGCTTTCTTT. Translating gives CATIIHGVDTEAFF.

The chain couples TRBV29-1 to TRBJ2-1; no clear D. There are 12 residues in the CDR3. The V gene's germline CDR1 is SQVTM and CDR2 ANQGSEA. The V gene lost 3 bases and the J gene lost 1 base, with 4 bases spanning the gap. CDR3 DNA: TGCAGCGTTGAGCGATCCTACAATGAGCAGTTCTTC. It yields the protein CSVERSYNEQFF.

This chain connects TRBV15 to TRBJ2-7, with D perhaps matching TRBD1 (5 bases). The V end lost 1 base, the J end lost 0 bases, and 10 bases lay between the germline ends. Germline-derived CDR1 and CDR2 are LNHNV and YYDKDF (reference sequence). The CDR3 sequence is 15 residues long. The CDR3 loop reads CATSRVGRGSYEQYF. The CDR3 bases are TGTGCCACCAGCAGAGTAGGAAGGGGCTCCTACGAGCAGTACTTC.

The chain carries TRBV2 and TRBJ2-5; maybe TRBD1 (5 bases). Germline V CDR1 and CDR2: SNHLY, FYNNEI. V was shortened by 8 bases and J by 3 bases, with 10 bases between the two germline ends. The CDR3 has 12 amino acids. CDR3 sequence reads: CASGRTKETQYF. Written as DNA, the CDR3 is TGTGCCAGCGGACGGACAAAAGAGACCCAGTACTTC.

The chain links TRBV20-1 to TRBJ2-7; 7 bases match TRBD2. Per germline, CDR1 DFQATT and CDR2 SNEGSKA (reference sequence). V was pared by 0 bases and J by 1 base, with 3 bases of the junction left unmatched. The CDR3 totals 14 residues. CDR3 sequence reads: CSAREGEGSYEQYF. CDR3 bases: TGCAGTGCTAGAGAAGGGGAGGGGTCCTACGAGCAGTACTTC.

The J gene is TRBJ2-7, the V gene TRBV2, with 10 nucleotides matching TRBD1. The trim removed 6 bases at V and 4 bases at J, leaving 9 bases unmatched. CDR1 SNHLY and CDR2 FYNNEI come from the germline V gene. The CDR3 runs 15 residues. As DNA, the CDR3 is TGTGCCAGCAGAGACAGGGGGCCCGGCACTTACGAGCAGTACTTC. It is translated as CASRDRGPGTYEQYF.

This clonotype was seen just once. CDR3 sequence reads: CSAETSGGAFEQFF. The CDR3 DNA sequence: TGCAGTGCCGAGACTAGCGGGGGGGCCTTTGAGCAGTTCTTC. V and J are TRBV20-1 and TRBJ2-1, with TRBD2 matching over 14 bases. Germline V CDR1 and CDR2: DFQATT, SNEGSKA (reference sequence). V lost 6 bases and J lost 9; bases outside the gene matches: 7. This CDR3 region has 14 residues.

The chain employs TRBV7-3 and TRBJ2-6; D is ambiguous. Between the trimmed V and J ends, which lost 6 bases and 0 bases, there was a span of 9 bases. Germline V gives CDR1 SGHTA, CDR2 FQGTGA. The CDR3 covers 15 residues. The CDR3 nucleotides read TGTGCCAGCAGTCCGGCTCCCTCTGGGGCCAACGTCCTGACTTTC. This codes for CASSPAPSGANVLTF.

The chain has TRBV7-2 and TRBJ2-1, with TRBD2 as a possible D gene (6 bases). V was cut by 5 bases and J by 2 bases, with 16 bases left in between. The CDR3 totals 16 residues. The V gene's germline CDR1 is SGHTA and CDR2 FQGNSA. The CDR3 DNA sequence: TGTGCCAGCAGCCGATCCGGGGGTCGTACCTACAATGAGCAGTTCTTC. It translates to CASSRSGGRTYNEQFF. Complete variable domain (other parts from reference TRBV7-2 and TRBJ2-1): GAGVSQSPSNKVTEKGKDVELRCDPISGHTALYWYRQSLGQGLEFLIYFQGNSAPDKSGLPSDRFSAERTGGSVSTLTIQRTQQEDSAVYLCASSRSGGRTYNEQFFGPGTRLTVL.

This rearrangement joins TRBV18 to TRBJ1-1; possible D gene TRBD1, 5 bases. CDR1 is KGHSH and CDR2 is LQKENI in the germline V gene. Trimming shortened V by 6 bases and J by 0 bases, and 20 bases separated the two germline ends. The CDR3 consists of 17 residues. The CDR3 DNA sequence: TGTGCCAGCTCTCCAGACAGTTTGACTCGGATGAACACTGAAGCTTTCTTT. It encodes CASSPDSLTRMNTEAFF.

This clonotype was found a few times. The chain couples TRBV27 to TRBJ2-1; TRBD1 aligns across 9 bases. Trimming took 5 bases from V and 4 from J; bases not matched to a gene: 3. The CDR3 consists of 14 residues. Germline assignment: CDR1 MNHEY and CDR2 SMNVEV (reference sequence). The CDR3 bases are TGTGCCAGCAGTGACGGACAGGGGTACAATGAGCAGTTCTTC. This sequence encodes CASSDGQGYNEQFF.

V usage is TRBV12-3 or TRBV12-4 and J usage is TRBJ2-5; TRBD2 matches at 11 bases. This CDR3 has 16 amino acids. V was pared by 6 bases and J by 7 bases, with 13 bases of the junction left unmatched. This CDR3 is CASSPGTSGVGGTQYF. CDR3 in DNA: TGTGCCAGCAGCCCCGGGACTAGCGGTGTCGGGGGGACCCAGTACTTC.

In this sample, this clonotype turned up a few times. V gene TRBV12-3 or TRBV12-4 combines with J gene TRBJ2-1; tentatively, D is TRBD2 (5 bases). The CDR3 is 11 amino acids. V was clipped by 7 bases and J by 6 bases, with 7 bases between them. CDR3 sequence (DNA): TGTGCCAGCACCCGGGGCAATGAGCAGTTCTTC. Its protein product is CASTRGNEQFF.

This chain connects TRBV5-5 to TRBJ2-5; possibly TRBD1 for D (5 bases). The length of the CDR3 is 15 residues. Germline loops: CDR1 SGHKS, CDR2 YYEKEE (reference sequence). V was cut by 1 base and J by 1 base, with 11 bases left in between. CDR3 residues: CASSLMWGIQETQYF. In DNA, the CDR3 is TGTGCCAGCAGCTTGATGTGGGGCATCCAAGAGACCCAGTACTTC. The full variable domain, completed using reference TRBV5-5 and TRBJ2-5, is DAGVTQSPTHLIKTRGQQVTLRCSPISGHKSVSWYQQVLGQGPQFIFQYYEKEERGRGNFPDRFSARQFPNYSSELNVNALLLGDSALYLCASSLMWGIQETQYFGPGTRLLVL.